The TCR beta chain described here comes from a study of T cell repertoires in cytomegalovirus infection. TCRdb recomputed calls from the reads with MiXCR, one row per CDR3 protein. The table lists 650,000 to 900,000 distinct CDR3 sequences, 25% to 35% of them singletons, with approximately 14% in the top ten. Germline V gene sequence: CDR1 SNHLY, CDR2 FYNNEI. The germline V and J ends were trimmed by 6 bases and 8 bases, with 14 bases remaining between them. The CDR3 totals 14 residues. Notes on this clonotype: What it binds is not known.

The sequence came from a human donor in good health (CMV status not recorded). Some clones in this sample may be carry-over from other donors' samples. The chain combines TRBV2 with TRBJ1-6, with a tentative D call TRBD1 (6 bases). Material: cultured CD8+ T cells from PBMCs, obtained from culture after CMV antigen stimulation. CDR3 nucleotides: TGTGCCAGCAGCGTCAAGCCAGGGGATTCACCCCTCCACTTT. Amino acids: CASSVKPGDSPLHF.